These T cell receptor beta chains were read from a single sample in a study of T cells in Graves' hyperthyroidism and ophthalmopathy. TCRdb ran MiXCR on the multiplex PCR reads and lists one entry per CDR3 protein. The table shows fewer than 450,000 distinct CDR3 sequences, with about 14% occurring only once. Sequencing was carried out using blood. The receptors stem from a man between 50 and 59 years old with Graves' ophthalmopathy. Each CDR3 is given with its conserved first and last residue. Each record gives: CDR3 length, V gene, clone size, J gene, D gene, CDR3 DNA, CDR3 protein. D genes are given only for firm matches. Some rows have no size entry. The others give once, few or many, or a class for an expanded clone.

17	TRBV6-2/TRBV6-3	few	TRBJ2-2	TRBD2	TGTGCCAGCAGTTACACTTTTAGCGGGAGCGGCACCGGGGAGCTGTTTTTT	CASSYTFSGSGTGELFF
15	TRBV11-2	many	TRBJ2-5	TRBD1	TGTGCCAGCAGCCAAACAGGGGGAGACCTATCGCCCCAGTACTTC	CASSQTGGDLSPQYF
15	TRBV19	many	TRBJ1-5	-	TGTGCCAGTAGTATAGAACGGCGGCGCAATCAGCCCCAGCATTTT	CASSIERRRNQPQHF
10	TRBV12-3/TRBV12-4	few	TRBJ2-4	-	TGTGCCAGCGCCAAAAACATTCAGTACTTC	CASAKNIQYF
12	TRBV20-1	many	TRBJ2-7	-	TGCAGTGCTAGAGATTTGGGGTTCGAGCAGTACTTC	CSARDLGFEQYF
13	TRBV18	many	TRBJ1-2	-	TGTGCCAGCTCACCACCAGCCGGGTTTGGCTACACCTTC	CASSPPAGFGYTF
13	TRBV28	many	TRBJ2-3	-	TGTGCCAGCGGGCAGCCCGTCACAGATACGCAGTATTTT	CASGQPVTDTQYF
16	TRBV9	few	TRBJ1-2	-	TGTGCCAGCAGCGTAACCCCTCGAGGAAGGGACCATGGCTACACCTTC	CASSVTPRGRDHGYTF
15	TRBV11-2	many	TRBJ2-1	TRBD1	TGTGCCAGCAGCCTGGATCAGGGGGCTTGGCATGAGCAGTTCTTC	CASSLDQGAWHEQFF
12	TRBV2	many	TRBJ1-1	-	TGTGCCAGCGGTAGACAGAACACTGAAGCTTTCTTT	CASGRQNTEAFF
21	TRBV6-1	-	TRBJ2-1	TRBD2	TGTGCCAGCAGAGGTGTCGGGACTAGCGGGCAAAGGAAAAGCTCCTACAATGAGCAGTTCTTC	CASRGVGTSGQRKSSYNEQFF
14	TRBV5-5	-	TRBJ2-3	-	TGTGCCAGCAGCTTGGTCCGGCAGACAGATACGCAGTATTTT	CASSLVRQTDTQYF
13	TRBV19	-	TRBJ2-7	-	TGTGCCAGTAGTATAGGCATAGCCTACGAGCAGTACTTC	CASSIGIAYEQYF
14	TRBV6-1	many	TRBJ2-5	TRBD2	TGTGCCAGCAATCTTGCGGGAGGTTGGGAGACCCAGTACTTC	CASNLAGGWETQYF
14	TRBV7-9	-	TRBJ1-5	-	TGTGCCAGCAGCTGGGACGGTTTCAATCAGCCCCAGCATTTT	CASSWDGFNQPQHF
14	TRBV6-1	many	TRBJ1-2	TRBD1	TGTGCCAGCAGTCGCCAAGGAGGGGGCGATGGCTACACCTTC	CASSRQGGGDGYTF
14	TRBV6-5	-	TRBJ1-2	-	TGTGCCAGCAGTTACCAGGGAGGGGTTGAGGGCTACACCTTC	CASSYQGGVEGYTF
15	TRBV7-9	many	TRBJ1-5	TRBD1	TGTGCCAGCAGCCGAGGGACAGGGAATTATCAGCCCCAGCATTTT	CASSRGTGNYQPQHF
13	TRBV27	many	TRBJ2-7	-	TGTGCCAGCAGTTTAGCAGGTACCTACGAGCAGTACTTC	CASSLAGTYEQYF
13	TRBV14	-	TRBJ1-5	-	TGTGCCAGCAGCCGATCTACCAATCAGCCCCAGCATTTT	CASSRSTNQPQHF
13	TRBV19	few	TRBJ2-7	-	TGTGCCAGCGCCGGGACATATCCCTACGAGCAGTACTTC	CASAGTYPYEQYF
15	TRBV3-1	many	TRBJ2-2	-	TGTGCCAGCAGCCTGGGGGGAGGGAACACCGGGGAGCTGTTTTTT	CASSLGGGNTGELFF
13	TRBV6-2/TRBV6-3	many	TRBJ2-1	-	TGTGCCAGCAGTTACGCCACTTCGAATGAGCAGTTCTTC	CASSYATSNEQFF
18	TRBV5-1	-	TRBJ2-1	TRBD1	TGCGCCAGCAGCCCCCTTCCTAGACAGGGTAGCTCCTACAATGAGCAGTTCTTC	CASSPLPRQGSSYNEQFF
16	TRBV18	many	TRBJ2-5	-	TGTGCCAGCTCAAGAAGGGCCACCTCGGCTAGAGAGACCCAGTACTTC	CASSRRATSARETQYF
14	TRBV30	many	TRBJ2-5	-	TGTGCCTGGGGGGGGGCGGTAGATCGCAAGACCCAGTACTTC	CAWGGAVDRKTQYF
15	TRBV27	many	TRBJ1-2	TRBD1	TGTGCCAGCAGTGCCTTTGACAGGGCCGGGGGTGGCTACACCTTC	CASSAFDRAGGGYTF
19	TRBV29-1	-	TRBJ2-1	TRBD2	TGCAGCGTGCCCCCCGGGACTAGCGTGCGCCGAAGCTCCTACAATGAGCAGTTCTTC	CSVPPGTSVRRSSYNEQFF
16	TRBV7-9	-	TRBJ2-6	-	TGTGCCAGCAGCTTACGGGGGCAGTCTGGGGCCAACGTCCTGACTTTC	CASSLRGQSGANVLTF
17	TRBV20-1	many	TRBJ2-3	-	TGCAGTGCTAGTCAGATTAGCGGACCGACTAGCACAGATACGCAGTATTTT	CSASQISGPTSTDTQYF
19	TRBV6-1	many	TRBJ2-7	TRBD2	TGTGCCAGCAGTGGGCCTGACACAGCGACTAGCTGGGACTCCTACGAGCAGTACTTC	CASSGPDTATSWDSYEQYF
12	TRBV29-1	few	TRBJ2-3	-	TGCAGCGTCAACAGGCCGCCAGATACGCAGTATTTT	CSVNRPPDTQYF
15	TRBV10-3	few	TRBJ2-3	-	TGTGCCATCAGTGAGGTTAATAAGGGTGGTGATACGCAGTATTTT	CAISEVNKGGDTQYF
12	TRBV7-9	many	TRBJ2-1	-	TGTGCCAGCAGCGTCATGAGGGCAGAGCAGTTCTTC	CASSVMRAEQFF